These 15 T cell receptor beta chains came from one sample sequenced in a study of cytomegalovirus exposure and HLA in healthy donors. PCR used 60 Vbeta primers and 13 Jbeta primers. The assay was immunoSEQ multiplex PCR, and TCRdb's table has in-frame clones only and misses some. Counted here are about 98,000 clones, roughly 77% occurring once; the ten biggest clones make up roughly 1.5%. Sequenced input: PBMCs. Source of these receptors: a middle-aged man in good health and CMV-seronegative.

V is TRBV5-6 and J is TRBJ1-4, with 7 nucleotides matching TRBD1. Germline CDR1 reads SGHDT; CDR2 reads YYEEEE. This CDR3 contains 16 residues. V dropped 4 bases and J dropped 2; count of bases not matched to a gene: 8. This CDR3 reads CASSPDPGQTNEKLFF. The CDR3 DNA reads TGTGCCAGCAGCCCGGACCCGGGACAGACTAATGAAAAACTGTTTTTT.

V and J are TRBV18 and TRBJ1-5; D uncertain. The CDR3 runs 14 residues. Germline CDR1 is KGHSH and CDR2 is LQKENI. Trimming took off 2 bases at V and 2 bases at J, with 7 bases between the two ends. CDR3 in amino acids: CASSPGVGNQPQHF. The CDR3 nucleotides read TGTGCCAGCTCACCAGGAGTGGGCAATCAGCCCCAGCATTTT.

V gene TRBV5-6 combines with J gene TRBJ2-4; perhaps TRBD2 as D (5 bases). Germline assignment: CDR1 SGHDT and CDR2 YYEEEE. V dropped 1 base and J dropped 5 bases, with 7 bases sitting between them. CDR3 length: 13 amino acids. Here the CDR3 DNA reads TGTGCCAGCAGCTTGATCGGGGAAAACATTCAGTACTTC. The encoded protein is CASSLIGENIQYF.

This clone occurred a few times. The chain employs TRBV5-1 and TRBJ1-6; D is possibly TRBD1 (6 bases). CDR1 and CDR2 (germline): SGHRS, YFSETQ. V shed 4 bases and J shed 7 bases, with 18 bases lying between them. The CDR3 is 16 residues long. The CDR3 spells CASSVGMYRANSPLHF. The DNA for the CDR3 is TGCGCCAGCAGCGTTGGGATGTACAGGGCCAATTCACCCCTCCACTTT.

This rearrangement joins TRBV28 to TRBJ2-1; D might be TRBD2 (5 bases). V gave up 5 bases and J gave up 7 bases, with 33 bases separating them. CDR3 size: 20 residues. Per germline, CDR1 MDHEN and CDR2 SYDVKM. CDR3 sequence reads: CASSPNEAEYSRRGVNEQFF. Here the CDR3 DNA reads TGTGCCAGCAGTCCTAACGAGGCGGAATACTCTCGTCGGGGAGTAAATGAGCAGTTCTTC.

The chain is built from TRBV6-6 and TRBJ2-7, with TRBD1 identical over 7 bases. J lost 1 base, V lost 7 bases, and 10 bases had no gene match. The germline V gene has CDR1 MNHNY and CDR2 SVGAGI (reference sequence). The CDR3 contains 15 residues. The CDR3 spells CASTPTGTASYEQYF. In DNA form, the CDR3 reads TGTGCCAGCACTCCCACCGGGACAGCATCCTACGAGCAGTACTTC.

This clone was detected once. The chain is built from TRBV9 and TRBJ1-3; no clear D gene. The V gene's germline CDR1 is SGDLS and CDR2 YYNGEE. Trimming took off 0 bases at V and 0 bases at J, with 7 bases between the two ends. This CDR3 has 15 amino acids. CDR3 coding DNA: TGTGCCAGCAGCGTAGCGGGTCTCTCTGGAAACACCATATATTTT. It yields the protein CASSVAGLSGNTIYF.

J is TRBJ2-1 and V is TRBV14; D not certain. Trimming removed 4 bases at V and 8 bases at J, with 6 bases between. CDR3 length: 11 amino acids. The germline V gene encodes CDR1 SGHDN and CDR2 FVKESK. The CDR3 region has the DNA TGTGCCAGCAGCCCTGGGCATGAGCAGTTCTTC. Its translation: CASSPGHEQFF.

Here the CDR3 DNA reads TGTGCCAGCAGCCTACCAAACAGGGAACCTAACTATGGCTACACCTTC. It encodes CASSLPNREPNYGYTF. This sequence joins TRBV9 and TRBJ1-2, with a possible D match to TRBD1 (6 bases). Trimming took off 4 bases at V and 0 bases at J, with 16 bases between the two ends. The CDR3 runs 16 residues. The germline V gene encodes CDR1 SGDLS and CDR2 YYNGEE.

The rearrangement joins TRBV28 to TRBJ2-7; TRBD1 agrees at 10 bases. J gave up 7 bases and V 7 bases, and 13 bases lay outside the gene matches. CDR3 length: 15 residues. The germline V gene has CDR1 MDHEN and CDR2 SYDVKM. CDR3 sequence (DNA): TGTGCCAGCATCACCCCGGGACAGGGGCTCGGGGAGCAGTACTTC. This gives the protein CASITPGQGLGEQYF.

The chain uses TRBV27 and TRBJ2-1, with 9 positions matching TRBD1. From germline, CDR1 is MNHEY and CDR2 SMNVEV (reference sequence). The CDR3 loop spans 15 amino acids. V was pared by 6 bases and J by 3 bases, with 6 bases of the junction left unmatched. The CDR3 DNA is TGTGCCAGCAGGGCCGGGACAGGGATCTACAATGAGCAGTTCTTC. It translates to CASRAGTGIYNEQFF.

The gene calls are TRBV9 and TRBJ2-1; D remains unclear. V gave up 2 bases and J gave up 3 bases, with 3 bases separating them. The CDR3 has 12 amino acids. CDR1 SGDLS and CDR2 YYNGEE come from the germline V gene. CDR3 bases: TGTGCCAGCAGCGTTTACTACAATGAGCAGTTCTTC. Amino acid sequence: CASSVYYNEQFF.

The rearrangement uses TRBV18 and TRBJ2-7, with TRBD2 matching 9 bases. CDR1 and CDR2 (germline): KGHSH, LQKENI. The length of the CDR3 is 16 residues. J gave up 1 base and V 3 bases, and 7 bases lay outside the gene matches. CDR3 amino acids: CASSPLAGAESYEQYF. As DNA, the CDR3 is TGTGCCAGCTCACCGTTAGCGGGGGCAGAGTCCTACGAGCAGTACTTC.

This chain links TRBV5-4 with TRBJ2-3; TRBD1 agrees at 9 bases. V lost 4 bases to trimming and J lost 2 bases; unmatched junction nucleotides: 8. Germline V CDR1 and CDR2: SGHNT, YYREEE (reference sequence). This CDR3 contains 16 residues. CDR3 region: CASSPPYRGHTDTQYF. The CDR3 bases are TGTGCCAGCAGCCCCCCGTACAGGGGGCACACAGATACGCAGTATTTT.

The chain has TRBV4-1 and TRBJ1-2; D unresolved. Trimming took 1 base from V and 2 from J, leaving 8 bases between them. The CDR3 consists of 14 residues. Germline CDR1 is MGHRA and CDR2 is YSYEKL. CDR3 DNA: TGCGCCAGCAGCCAAGGATCGGGAAACTATGGCTACACCTTC. Translated: CASSQGSGNYGYTF.